The source of this TCR beta chain is a study of shared clonotypes between healthy human individuals. Broader study findings: Clonotypes shared by all four sorted-subset donors had higher generation probabilities than non-shared clonotypes.

Looked up from germline, CDR1 is SGHRS and CDR2 is YFSETQ. V was clipped by 2 bases and J by 6 bases, with 11 bases between them. CDR3 length: 14 residues. Profiled with immunoSEQ multiplex PCR; TCRdb holds only in-frame clones, not every one. The table records around 2,000,000 clones, around 95% of them present only once. As to this clone: Its antigen is not identified.

The sample comprised naive CD4+ T cells sorted from blood. Subset meaning: CD45RA+ positively selected. The rearrangement uses TRBV5-1 and TRBJ2-2; D uncertain. The TCR was taken from a man aged 18-30 years in good health. CDR3 loop: CASSFPRTPGELFF. Written as DNA, the CDR3 is TGCGCCAGCAGCTTCCCCAGGACCCCCGGGGAGCTGTTTTTT.